This TCR beta chain is from a study of cytomegalovirus exposure and HLA in healthy donors. Notes on the study in general: Most TCR sequences were seen very rarely across donors, but some public TCRs occurred in many. TCR beta chain V- and J-gene trimming was linked, in a later analysis, to a missense variant in DCLRE1C.

A note on this clone: Its target is unknown.

PCR primers comprised 60 Vbeta and 13 Jbeta primers. Produced via immunoSEQ multiplex PCR; TCRdb's table is partial and in-frame only. This sample yields more than 95,000 clones, of which around 15% are seen a single time; more than 0.8% belongs to the top ten. Germline CDR1 SNHLY, CDR2 FYNNEI. The junction had 5 bases not matched to a gene; V was cut back by 4 bases and J by 8 bases. This CDR3 has 15 residues. The chain uses TRBV2 and TRBJ2-1; 13 bases match TRBD2. Sequenced input: PBMCs. The TCR sequence derives from a female donor in good health and CMV-seronegative. CDR3 bases: TGTGCCAGCAGTGGGGGACTAGCGGGGACCCATGAGCAGTTCTTC. It specifies CASSGGLAGTHEQFF. Complete variable domain (other parts from reference TRBV2 and TRBJ2-1): EPEVTQTPSHQVTQMGQEVILRCVPISNHLYFYWYRQILGQKVEFLVSFYNNEISEKSEIFDDQFSVERPDGSNFTLKIRSTKLEDSAMYFCASSGGLAGTHEQFFGPGTRLTVL.